This T cell receptor beta chain emerged from a study of CD8+ T cells in alopecia areata. Study-wide background: Treated patients took oral tofacitinib at 5 to 10 mg twice daily. The tofacitinib course ran for 6 to 18 months and was followed by 6 months off drug. Study-level points and caveats: Scalp repertoires also include resident alphabeta T cells from normal skin.

Sequencing relied on a cDNA template that was reverse transcribed from extracted RNA. The method was immunoSEQ multiplex PCR; TCRdb's version includes in-frame clones alone and lacks a portion of them. The sample contains about 200,000 clones, 45% to 65% of which appear only once. This clone was seen only a few times. The antigen remains undetermined. Treatment here: oral pan-JAK inhibitor, 5-10 mg twice daily. Sorted populations comprised CD4+ and CD8+ T cells obtained from PBMCs. The sample consisted of CD4+ T cells sorted from blood, taken at week 4, from a patient treated with tofacitinib. The clonotype was recovered from a human donor with alopecia areata.

In nucleotides, the CDR3 is TGTGCCTGGAGTGAGGAAGGCCCAACGGCTTTCTTT. Its translation is CAWSEEGPTAFF. V usage is TRBV30 and J usage is TRBJ1-1; D gene uncertain. Germline-derived CDR1 and CDR2 are GTSNPN and SVGIG (reference sequence). The V and J ends lost 1 base and 11 bases respectively, with 14 bases between them. The CDR3 runs to 12 residues.